The 14 T cell receptor beta chains below all came from one sample that was sequenced in a study of T cell repertoires in cytomegalovirus infection. Antigen specificity for these receptors is unknown. MiXCR was run by TCRdb on the reads, yielding one entry per CDR3 protein. The sample records 700,000 to 850,000 distinct CDR3 sequences, less than 35% being singletons. This specimen was cultured CD8+ T cells from PBMCs, taken from culture after CMV antigen stimulation. The receptors derive from a human donor in good health (CMV status not recorded). Some clones in this sample may be carry-over from other donors' samples.

This clonotype was detected a few times. CDR3 in DNA: TGTGCCAGCAGTCGGACCGCAGGGGCGGAGACCCAGTACTTC. Protein: CASSRTAGAETQYF. The chain employs TRBV12-3 or TRBV12-4 and TRBJ2-5, with D perhaps TRBD1 (6 bases). V was shortened by 5 bases and J by 5 bases, with 15 bases between the two germline ends. CDR3 length: 14 amino acids.

This clonotype was counted only a few times. The chain combines TRBV7-9 with TRBJ2-1; possibly TRBD1 for D (6 bases). Trimming pared 6 bases from V and 8 bases from J, leaving 23 bases between. The CDR3 runs to 16 residues. The V gene's germline CDR1 is SEHNR and CDR2 FQNEAQ (reference sequence). The CDR3 loop is CASRLGQSPYTDEQFF. Written as DNA, the CDR3 is TGTGCCAGCAGACTTGGACAGTCCCCTTACACGGATGAGCAGTTCTTC. Complete variable domain (other parts from reference TRBV7-9 and TRBJ2-1): DTGVSQNPRHKITKRGQNVTFRCDPISEHNRLYWYRQTLGQGPEFLTYFQNEAQLEKSRLLSDRFSAERPKGSFSTLEIQRTEQGDSAMYLCASRLGQSPYTDEQFFGPGTRLTVL.

The chain links TRBV7-9 to TRBJ2-1, with a possible D match to TRBD2 (7 bases). CDR1 is SEHNR, CDR2 FQNEAQ, per germline (reference sequence). Trimming pared 2 bases from V and 12 bases from J, leaving 23 bases between. The CDR3 runs to 16 residues. In DNA form, the CDR3 reads TGTGCCAGCAGCTTAAAAGGGGGGGGGGGCCTCACGGTGCAGTTCTTC. Its translation: CASSLKGGGGLTVQFF.

This clonotype was detected only a few times. The chain couples TRBV11-3 to TRBJ1-6; 7 bases line up with TRBD1. CDR1 is SGHNT and CDR2 is YENEEA in the germline V gene. The CDR3 loop spans 14 amino acids. Trimming removed 1 base from V and 13 bases from J; junction bases left unmatched: 7. This CDR3 reads CASSLASRGTPLHF. The CDR3 nucleotides read TGTGCCAGCAGCTTAGCCTCCAGGGGGACTCCCCTCCACTTT.

This clonotype was picked up many times. The V gene is TRBV7-8, the J gene TRBJ1-2, with 9 bases aligning to TRBD1. The germline CDR1 and CDR2 sequences are SGHVS and FQNEAQ. The CDR3 length is 14 residues. Germline trimming cut 0 bases from V and 4 bases from J; bases unmatched to any gene: 0. The CDR3 protein is CASSLATGGYGYTF. CDR3 sequence (DNA): TGTGCCAGCAGCTTAGCGACAGGGGGCTATGGCTACACCTTC.

The rearrangement links TRBV5-6 to TRBJ2-3; D is ambiguous. The V end was cut by 0 bases, the J end by 4 bases, with 15 bases between. The CDR3 runs to 16 residues. CDR1 and CDR2 (germline): SGHDT, YYEEEE. This CDR3 reads CASSLGLGFRADTQYF. The CDR3 DNA is TGTGCCAGCAGCTTGGGGTTGGGATTTAGGGCAGATACGCAGTATTTT.

The V gene is TRBV7-4, the J gene TRBJ2-1, with D perhaps TRBD2 (6 bases). Trimming removed 6 bases at V and 3 bases at J, with 12 bases between. Germline V gives CDR1 SGHVT, CDR2 SQSDAQ. The CDR3 length is 14 residues. CDR3 loop: CASRPKTSYNEQFF. The CDR3 DNA follows: TGTGCCAGCAGACCTAAGACTAGCTACAATGAGCAGTTCTTC.

The chain carries TRBV7-8 and TRBJ1-1; 8 bases are a match to TRBD1. Germline values: CDR1 SGHVS, CDR2 FQNEAQ. This CDR3 region has 15 residues. Trimming at V came to 0 bases and at J to 4 bases, leaving 4 bases not matched to a gene. CDR3 in amino acids: CASSLATGGSTEAFF. CDR3 DNA sequence: TGTGCCAGCAGCTTAGCTACAGGGGGAAGCACTGAAGCTTTCTTT.

The genes are TRBV7-3 and TRBJ2-2, with TRBD1 matching 10 bases. With V trimmed by 5 bases and J by 3 bases, 3 bases remained unmatched. Per germline, CDR1 SGHTA and CDR2 FQGTGA. This CDR3 comprises 15 residues. As DNA, the CDR3 is TGTGCCAGCAGCCAGGGACAGGGGCACACCGGGGAGCTGTTTTTT. Its protein product is CASSQGQGHTGELFF.

This clonotype was counted between two and nine times. The CDR3 is CASSSPGDIYEQYF. CDR3 nucleotide sequence: TGTGCCAGCAGCTCTCCGGGCGACATCTACGAGCAGTACTTC. V is TRBV7-6 and J is TRBJ2-7, with D hard to call. This CDR3 region has 14 residues. V was trimmed by 4 bases and J by 3 bases, leaving 13 bases between them. CDR1 SGHVS and CDR2 FNYEAQ come from the germline V gene.

CDR3 DNA: TGTGCCAGCAGTTTAGCTCGCCTTGGCTTCGGGACAGATACGCAGTATTTT. This codes for CASSLARLGFGTDTQYF. The chain couples TRBV12-3 or TRBV12-4 to TRBJ2-3; D not resolved. V dropped 0 bases and J dropped 3 bases, with 16 bases sitting between them. This CDR3 spans 17 amino acids.

This clonotype was detected only a few times. J is TRBJ2-2 and V is TRBV15, with D maybe TRBD2 (7 bases). Deletions cut 1 base from V and 6 bases from J, with 15 bases between. CDR1 LNHNV and CDR2 YYDKDF come from the germline V gene (reference sequence). CDR3 length: 16 residues. The CDR3 DNA is TGTGCCACCAGCAGAGTGGGGGGGCGGTTCGCCGGGGAGCTGTTTTTT. This encodes CATSRVGGRFAGELFF. The variable domain in full, with the rest retrieved from reference TRBV15 and TRBJ2-2, is DAMVIQNPRYQVTQFGKPVTLSCSQTLNHNVMYWYQQKSSQAPKLLFHYYDKDFNNEADTPDNFQSRRPNTSFCFLDIRSPGLGDTAMYLCATSRVGGRFAGELFFGEGSRLTVL.

The chain has TRBV4-1 and TRBJ1-1, with D uncertain. The CDR3 spans 13 residues. The V gene's germline CDR1 is MGHRA and CDR2 YSYEKL. Trimming cost V 4 bases and J 5 bases, with 11 bases left between them. The CDR3, as DNA: TGCGCCAGCAGCCCACGGGCACAAACTGAAGCTTTCTTT. Its translation: CASSPRAQTEAFF.

The CDR3 nucleotides read TGTGCCAGCAGCTTAGGGCTCGAGCAGTACGTC. As protein: CASSLGLEQYV. The gene calls are TRBV7-9 and TRBJ2-7, with no clear D. CDR3 size: 11 residues. Trimming stripped 1 base from V and 6 bases from J, with 4 bases between. Germline V lookup: CDR1 SEHNR, CDR2 FQNEAQ (reference sequence).